This T cell receptor (beta chain) was recovered during a study of T cells in localized non-small cell lung cancer. Regarding the study as a whole: A median approximately 59 of the top 100 tumor clones appeared in adjacent lung. Exceeding tumor, uninvolved adjacent lung had the highest T cell clonality.

Repertoires were generated with immunoSEQ multiplex PCR, while TCRdb's copy carries only in-frame clones and drops some. The sample has over 15,000 clones, under 85% seen once; the top ten hold around 25%. V was shortened by 2 bases and J by 4 bases, with 14 bases between the two germline ends. The V gene's germline CDR1 is MNHEY and CDR2 SMNVEV (reference sequence). This CDR3 is built from 16 residues. As for this clone: Antigen unknown.

The sequence was obtained from a female donor over 55 with stage I lung adenocarcinoma. V usage is TRBV27 and J usage is TRBJ1-4; no definite D call. The sequencing used peripheral blood, collected before any cancer treatment. The CDR3 DNA is TGTGCCAGCAGTTTACTTGGACTGTTAGATAATGAAAAACTGTTTTTT. Translation: CASSLLGLLDNEKLFF.